The rows below give T cell receptor beta chains drawn from one sample of a study of cytomegalovirus exposure and HLA in healthy donors. The table came from immunoSEQ multiplex PCR; TCRdb's copy has only in-frame clones and leaves some out. The repertoire holds around 150,000 clones, approximately 70% seen once, with roughly 1.7% in the top ten. Sequenced input: PBMCs. Receptors were obtained from a human donor in good health. The CDR3 runs from the conserved cysteine through the conserved F or W.

j_gene: TRBJ1-1
v_gene: TRBV5-4
CDR3aa: CASSSGTEETEAFF

j_gene: TRBJ2-1
v_gene: TRBV5-1
CDR3aa: CASSLATGGLYNEQFF

j_gene: TRBJ2-7
v_gene: TRBV19
CDR3aa: CASRQSGTDPYEQYF

j_gene: TRBJ2-7
v_gene: TRBV19
CDR3aa: CASSTVGTVVPYEQYF

j_gene: TRBJ2-1
v_gene: TRBV6-6
CDR3aa: CASSYSLAGSEQFF

j_gene: TRBJ1-5
v_gene: TRBV19
CDR3aa: CASSLSQGPGAQHF

j_gene: TRBJ2-5
v_gene: TRBV7-9
CDR3aa: CASSATEQETQYF

j_gene: TRBJ2-7
v_gene: TRBV5-6
CDR3aa: CASSFVGRDEQYF

j_gene: TRBJ2-1
v_gene: TRBV6-6
CDR3aa: CASRAGTGGNEQFF

j_gene: TRBJ2-3
v_gene: TRBV2
CDR3aa: CASSERQGLTDTQYF

j_gene: TRBJ2-1
v_gene: TRBV12-5
CDR3aa: CASGLQVSHEQFF

j_gene: TRBJ2-1
v_gene: TRBV11-3
CDR3aa: CASSLPPRGRAHNEQFF

j_gene: TRBJ2-3
v_gene: TRBV6-1
CDR3aa: CASSEGASGRDGDTQYF

j_gene: TRBJ2-7
v_gene: TRBV5-4
CDR3aa: CASSPGQGSAYEQYF

j_gene: TRBJ2-2
v_gene: TRBV28
CDR3aa: CASSPRDLNTGELFF

j_gene: TRBJ1-4
v_gene: TRBV19
CDR3aa: CASSIAREKLFF

j_gene: TRBJ2-2
v_gene: TRBV10-3
CDR3aa: CAIRGQSGELFF

j_gene: TRBJ1-3
v_gene: TRBV27
CDR3aa: CASSARSGNTIYF

j_gene: TRBJ2-1
v_gene: TRBV19
CDR3aa: CASSGGGLAGYNEQFF

j_gene: TRBJ2-7
v_gene: TRBV7-2
CDR3aa: CASSEEFSSYEQYF

j_gene: TRBJ1-1
v_gene: TRBV5-5
CDR3aa: CASSLGQGALNTEAFF

j_gene: TRBJ2-3
v_gene: TRBV7-2
CDR3aa: CASSLAGTSGSTQYF

j_gene: TRBJ2-7
v_gene: TRBV15
CDR3aa: CATSRDRLGAHEQYF

j_gene: TRBJ2-7
v_gene: TRBV11-1
CDR3aa: CASSPRTSGTYEQYF

j_gene: TRBJ1-1
v_gene: TRBV28
CDR3aa: CASTSDVQRTEAFF

j_gene: TRBJ2-1
v_gene: TRBV7-2
CDR3aa: CASSLAPGSSYNEQFF

j_gene: TRBJ2-7
v_gene: TRBV10-3
CDR3aa: CAIRGTNQLSYEQYF

j_gene: TRBJ1-2
v_gene: TRBV4-1
CDR3aa: CASSPLQGRGAYGYTF

j_gene: TRBJ2-7
v_gene: TRBV27
CDR3aa: CASSLYGGYGSYEQYF

j_gene: TRBJ1-1
v_gene: TRBV29-1
CDR3aa: CSVEDPGTEAFF

j_gene: TRBJ2-5
v_gene: TRBV11-2
CDR3aa: CASSLAEFVETQYF

j_gene: TRBJ2-1
v_gene: TRBV5-1
CDR3aa: CASSLASVAGYNEQFF

j_gene: TRBJ2-6
v_gene: TRBV7-8
CDR3aa: CASSLGQGSSGANVLTF

j_gene: TRBJ2-7
v_gene: TRBV28
CDR3aa: CASSPGPRAYEQYF

j_gene: TRBJ1-3
v_gene: TRBV5-8
CDR3aa: CASSLGQAPGNTIYF

j_gene: TRBJ1-2
v_gene: TRBV18
CDR3aa: CASSVEGHGYTF

j_gene: TRBJ2-5
v_gene: TRBV6-5
CDR3aa: CASSYGLAGLETQYF

j_gene: TRBJ1-4
v_gene: TRBV28
CDR3aa: CASSLRVEKLFF

j_gene: TRBJ2-1
v_gene: TRBV10-3
CDR3aa: CAISTGQGSYNEQFF

j_gene: TRBJ2-1
v_gene: TRBV12-5
CDR3aa: CASGFGQGTNEQFF

j_gene: TRBJ1-5
v_gene: TRBV28
CDR3aa: CASISPGRGRQPQHF

j_gene: TRBJ2-2
v_gene: TRBV19
CDR3aa: CASSIDLREVVTGELFF

j_gene: TRBJ2-5
v_gene: TRBV28
CDR3aa: CASSLRQETQYF

j_gene: TRBJ1-1
v_gene: TRBV18
CDR3aa: CASSPRTGGDTEAFF

j_gene: TRBJ1-2
v_gene: TRBV25-1
CDR3aa: CASSQLAGLGYTF

j_gene: TRBJ2-1
v_gene: TRBV9
CDR3aa: CASSVYGRDNEQFF

j_gene: TRBJ2-5
v_gene: TRBV4-1
CDR3aa: CASSPYFAGEETQYF

j_gene: TRBJ2-7
v_gene: TRBV28
CDR3aa: CASISPGGGSSYEQYF

j_gene: TRBJ2-1
v_gene: TRBV2
CDR3aa: CASINLRTQGPEQFF

j_gene: TRBJ2-3
v_gene: TRBV7-3
CDR3aa: CASRPTGGLTDTQYF

j_gene: TRBJ2-3
v_gene: TRBV11-3
CDR3aa: CASSLGTSGRWTQYF

j_gene: TRBJ2-1
v_gene: TRBV27
CDR3aa: CASSLWPPNSGRGDEQFF

j_gene: TRBJ2-7
v_gene: TRBV7-6
CDR3aa: CASSLDPPGGSNLLEQYF

j_gene: TRBJ2-3
v_gene: TRBV7-8
CDR3aa: CASSARQGIRTDFTDTQYF